This is a list of T cell receptor beta chains from one sample in a study of control samples from healthy donors and cancer patients. Assay used: immunoSEQ multiplex PCR; TCRdb lists only in-frame clones, some missing. The sample contains 130,000 or so clones, 85% to 95% of which appear only once. The sequenced sample consisted of blood. These receptors were taken from a man aged 35 to 55 in good health. CDR3s include the opening cysteine and the closing phenylalanine or tryptophan. A D gene is named only where the DNA matches it firmly. Clone size is shown for a subset of rows, as once, few, many or a class of expanded clone.

D gene | J gene | V gene | clone size | CDR3 DNA | CDR3 protein
NA | TRBJ2-5 | TRBV27 | NA | TGTGCCAGCAAAGGGGTGGGGGCGAGGGAGACCCAGTACTTC | CASKGVGARETQYF
TRBD1 | TRBJ2-7 | TRBV29-1 | NA | TGCAGCGTAGCCGAAGGGACAGCCAACTTGGAGCAGTACTTC | CSVAEGTANLEQYF
TRBD1 | TRBJ1-2 | TRBV5-5 | NA | TGTGCCAGCAGCTTCGAACAGGGGTTGGGCTATGGCTACACCTTC | CASSFEQGLGYGYTF
TRBD1 | TRBJ1-6 | TRBV7-3 | NA | TGTGCCAGCAGCCAGGGACAGGGGCCCCATTCACCCCTCCACTTT | CASSQGQGPHSPLHF
NA | TRBJ2-1 | TRBV30 | NA | TGTGCCTGGAGTGTAGGGTCCAATGAGCAGTTCTTC | CAWSVGSNEQFF
NA | TRBJ1-5 | TRBV4-1 | NA | TGCGCCAGCAGCCATGACCAGGGCTATCAGCCCCAGCATTTT | CASSHDQGYQPQHF
TRBD1 | TRBJ1-4 | TRBV24-1 | NA | TGTGCCACCAGTGATACTCGGACAGGGCAAGATGAAAAACTGTTTTTT | CATSDTRTGQDEKLFF
NA | TRBJ2-7 | TRBV5-1 | NA | TGCGCCAGCAGCCTGGAGGGGTTTGTGTACGAGCAGTACTTC | CASSLEGFVYEQYF
NA | TRBJ1-2 | TRBV19 | NA | TGTGCCAGTAGTGGTGTTAACTATGGCTACACCTTC | CASSGVNYGYTF
NA | TRBJ2-7 | TRBV5-1 | NA | TGCGCCAGCAGGGCAGGGGAATACGAGCAGTACTTC | CASRAGEYEQYF
NA | TRBJ2-7 | TRBV2 | NA | TGTGCCAGCAGAATCTCCGACAGCTCCTACGAGCAGTACTTC | CASRISDSSYEQYF
TRBD1 | TRBJ1-1 | TRBV6-5 | NA | TGTGCCAGCAGAATCCGACAGGGGGGGAACACTGAAGCTTTCTTT | CASRIRQGGNTEAFF
NA | TRBJ1-1 | TRBV6-5 | NA | TGTGCCAGCAGATTGATAGGGATTGGGGACACTGAAGCTTTCTTT | CASRLIGIGDTEAFF
NA | TRBJ1-1 | TRBV6-5 | NA | TGTGCCAGCAGTTACGGGGGCACTGAAGCTTTCTTT | CASSYGGTEAFF
TRBD2 | TRBJ2-1 | TRBV13 | NA | TGTGCCAGCAGCTTTCCTAGCGGGGGGGATAGAGGTGAGCAGTTCTTC | CASSFPSGGDRGEQFF
NA | TRBJ2-4 | TRBV6-6 | NA | TGTGCCAGCAGCGACCCTCCTGTAGCCAAAAACATTCAGTACTTC | CASSDPPVAKNIQYF
TRBD1 | TRBJ1-5 | TRBV3-1/TRBV3-2 | once | TGTGCCAGCAGCCAAGCAGGGGGCGTGATTCAGCCCCAGCATTTT | CASSQAGGVIQPQHF
NA | TRBJ1-3 | TRBV24-1 | NA | TGTGCCACCAGTGAATCGGACAGTCGTTCTGGAAACACCATATATTTT | CATSESDSRSGNTIYF
NA | TRBJ1-3 | TRBV11-2 | NA | TGTGCCAGCAGCTCCCTGGCCTCTGGAAACACCATATATTTT | CASSSLASGNTIYF
TRBD1 | TRBJ2-7 | TRBV4-1 | NA | TGCGCCAGCAGACAGACAGGGGCCTACGAGCAGTACTTC | CASRQTGAYEQYF
NA | TRBJ1-5 | TRBV2 | NA | TGTGCCAGCAGCGTTGGGTGGACCCAGCATTTT | CASSVGWTQHF
NA | TRBJ2-7 | TRBV6-6 | NA | TGTGCCAGCAGTTACTCGCCGGGATCCAACGAGCAGTACTTC | CASSYSPGSNEQYF
NA | TRBJ1-1 | TRBV12-3/TRBV12-4 | NA | TGTGCCAGCAGTTTAAAGGTGAACACTGAAGCTTTCTTT | CASSLKVNTEAFF
NA | TRBJ1-1 | TRBV6-2/TRBV6-3 | NA | TGTGCCAGCAGTCCCTCCGCGGGGAACACTGAAGCTTTCTTT | CASSPSAGNTEAFF
TRBD1 | TRBJ1-1 | TRBV7-6 | NA | TGTGCCAGCAGCTTACCCGGGACAGGGAACACTGAAGCTTTCTTT | CASSLPGTGNTEAFF
NA | TRBJ1-6 | TRBV10-3 | NA | TGTGCCATCAGTGAGCTTTCGGGGGGCAATTCACCCCTCCACTTT | CAISELSGGNSPLHF
NA | TRBJ1-1 | TRBV7-6 | NA | TGTGCCAGCAGCGCCGACAGGCTTAACACTGAAGCTTTCTTT | CASSADRLNTEAFF